This T cell receptor (beta chain) came from a study of shared clonotypes between healthy human individuals. Background on the study: Plates per donor: three CD4 naive, three CD4 memory, two CD8 naive, one CD8 memory. Study conclusions and caveats: The represented genetic and exposure-history diversity was limited by the small number of donors.

Only in-frame clones appear in the TCRdb table, and some are missing; sequencing was by immunoSEQ multiplex PCR. Here the sample spans about 510,000 clones, almost 97% being singletons. To note about this clone: Its target is unknown.

Sequenced sample: naive CD4+ T cells sorted from blood. Subset specified: CD45RA+ positively selected. The sequence was obtained from a woman aged 30 to 39 in good health.

CDR3 residues: CAWSVAVEQFF. The CDR3 bases are TGTGCCTGGAGTGTAGCGGTGGAGCAGTTCTTC. The chain has TRBV30 and TRBJ2-1, with TRBD2 as a possible D gene (5 bases). The CDR3 runs to 11 residues. Trimming stripped 0 bases from V and 10 bases from J, with 7 bases between. Germline V gene sequence: CDR1 GTSNPN, CDR2 SVGIG (reference sequence).